One and the same sample provided the 14 T cell receptor beta chains below, sequenced in a study of blood T cell repertoires in COVID-19. Profiled with immunoSEQ multiplex PCR; TCRdb holds only in-frame clones, not every one. The sample yields roughly 260,000 clones, 85% to 90% seen once. Sequences were obtained from peripheral blood. The receptors stem from a woman in her thirties or forties with acute or convalescent COVID-19.

This clone was detected only once. As DNA, the CDR3 is TGTGCCAGCAGCCAAGAGCCTACAGGGTACGAGCAGTACGTC. Amino acid sequence: CASSQEPTGYEQYV. The chain recombines TRBV3-1 (or the pseudogene TRBV3-2) with TRBJ2-7; D perhaps matches TRBD1 (6 bases). V shed 0 bases and J shed 4 bases, with 10 bases lying between them. The CDR3 is made up of 14 amino acids. Germline V gene sequence: CDR1 LGHDT, CDR2 YNNKEL (reference sequence).

This sequence joins TRBV6-5 and TRBJ1-2; D gene ambiguous. Trimming took off 7 bases at V and 4 bases at J, with 7 bases between the two ends. Germline V gene sequence: CDR1 MNHEY, CDR2 SVGAGI. CDR3 length equals 11 residues. The CDR3 loop reads CASTRSYGYTF. The CDR3 bases are TGTGCCAGCACAAGGAGCTATGGCTACACCTTC.

This clone showed up just a few times. The chain combines TRBV7-2 with TRBJ1-3, with a possible D match to TRBD1 (5 bases). The CDR3 has 15 amino acids. V was trimmed by 5 bases and J by 4 bases, leaving 15 bases between them. The V gene's germline CDR1 is SGHTA and CDR2 FQGNSA. In nucleotides, the CDR3 is TGTGCCAGCAGCCATAGCGGGGGGTGGGGAAACACCATATATTTT. Its protein product is CASSHSGGWGNTIYF.

This clone was observed once. The rearrangement uses TRBV3-1 (or the pseudogene TRBV3-2) and TRBJ2-5; TRBD2 agrees at 7 bases. CDR1 and CDR2 from the germline V gene are LGHDT and YNNKEL (reference sequence). The CDR3 extends over 14 amino acids. Losses at the gene ends were 1 base for V and 3 bases for J; bases not matched to a gene: 2. The CDR3 DNA is TGTGCCAGCAGCCAAGTCCGGGGGGAAGAGACCCAGTACTTC. Protein product: CASSQVRGEETQYF.

The gene calls are TRBV18 and TRBJ1-1; D may be TRBD1 (5 bases). V dropped 3 bases and J dropped 1 base, with 18 bases sitting between them. This CDR3 has 17 amino acids. The germline gives CDR1 KGHSH, CDR2 LQKENI. The CDR3 sequence: CASSPGAQGGENTEAFF. Here the CDR3 DNA reads TGTGCCAGCTCACCTGGGGCCCAAGGTGGAGAGAACACTGAAGCTTTCTTT. The full variable domain, its missing parts supplied by reference TRBV18 and TRBJ1-1, is NAGVMQNPRHLVRRRGQEARLRCSPMKGHSHVYWYRQLPEEGLKFMVYLQKENIIDESGMPKERFSAEFPKEGPSILRIQQVVRGDSAAYFCASSPGAQGGENTEAFFGQGTRLTVV.

The rearrangement links TRBV5-6 to TRBJ1-3; a weak D match, TRBD1 (5 bases). Germline loops: CDR1 SGHDT, CDR2 YYEEEE. The V end lost 1 base, the J end lost 4 bases, and 6 bases lay between the germline ends. CDR3 length equals 13 residues. The CDR3: CASSLPGGNTIYF. Here the CDR3 DNA reads TGTGCCAGCAGCTTGCCAGGGGGAAACACCATATATTTT.

This chain joins TRBV9 and TRBJ1-1; D not certain. Germline lookup yields CDR1 SGDLS and CDR2 YYNGEE. The CDR3 consists of 13 residues. The V gene lost 4 bases and the J gene lost 0 bases, with 7 bases spanning the gap. The DNA for the CDR3 is TGTGCCAGCAGCCCACTTCTGAACACTGAAGCTTTCTTT. Translating it yields CASSPLLNTEAFF.

The chain uses TRBV2 and TRBJ1-2; D may be TRBD1 (5 bases). The germline V and J ends were trimmed by 2 bases and 3 bases, with 10 bases remaining between them. The CDR3 runs to 14 residues. Per the germline V gene, CDR1 is SNHLY and CDR2 is FYNNEI. CDR3 nucleotides: TGTGCCAGCAGTGAATTCACAGGCGACTATGGCTACACCTTC. It codes for CASSEFTGDYGYTF.

J is TRBJ2-4 and V is TRBV6-2 or TRBV6-3, with 10 bases fitting TRBD2. Germline V gene data show CDR1 as MNHEY and CDR2 as SVGEGT. The junction had 16 bases not matched to a gene; V was cut back by 2 bases and J by 0 bases. The CDR3 extends over 21 amino acids. This chain's CDR3 is CASSYRPYGTSVFLAKNIQYF. As DNA, the CDR3 is TGTGCCAGCAGTTACCGGCCTTACGGGACTAGCGTGTTTCTAGCCAAAAACATTCAGTACTTC.

The genes are TRBV9 and TRBJ1-1; TRBD1 matches 9 bases. The CDR3 loop spans 15 amino acids. The V gene's germline CDR1 is SGDLS and CDR2 YYNGEE. After removal of 4 bases from V and 7 bases from J, the junction contained 11 bases not matched to a gene. The CDR3 DNA reads as TGTGCCAGCAGCAACGTCGGACAGGGGAGGGATGAAGCTTTCTTT. This gives the protein CASSNVGQGRDEAFF.

The genes are TRBV18 and TRBJ1-1; TRBD1 agrees at 7 bases. The CDR3 loop spans 14 amino acids. V gave up 6 bases and J gave up 0 bases; unmatched junction bases: 4. Germline assignment: CDR1 KGHSH and CDR2 LQKENI. The CDR3 nucleotides read TGTGCCAGCTCCCTGGGACAGATGAACACTGAAGCTTTCTTT. As protein: CASSLGQMNTEAFF.

This sequence joins TRBV18 and TRBJ1-6; possibly TRBD1 for D (5 bases). The CDR3 extends over 16 amino acids. Germline V gene lookup returns CDR1 KGHSH and CDR2 LQKENI. With 3 bases removed from V and 7 bases from J, the gap between germline ends came to 16 bases. The chain's CDR3 is CASSPLAGRLNSPLHF. CDR3 in DNA: TGTGCCAGCTCACCCTTGGCAGGGCGTTTGAATTCACCCCTCCACTTT.

The gene calls are TRBV15 and TRBJ1-2; TRBD1 matches at 9 bases. Germline CDR1 is LNHNV and CDR2 is YYDKDF (reference sequence). Trimming at V came to 3 bases and at J to 4 bases, leaving 6 bases not matched to a gene. The CDR3 sequence is 15 residues long. The CDR3: CATSRRDRAFYGYTF. The CDR3 DNA sequence: TGTGCCACCAGCAGGCGGGACAGGGCTTTCTATGGCTACACCTTC.

This rearrangement joins TRBV15 to TRBJ1-1, with 8 bases lining up with TRBD1. In germline, CDR1 is LNHNV, CDR2 YYDKDF (reference sequence). V lost 5 bases to trimming and J lost 1 base; unmatched junction nucleotides: 12. There are 17 residues in the CDR3. CDR3 region: CATSYPLRTGKNTEAFF. CDR3 nucleotides: TGTGCCACCAGCTACCCCCTACGGACAGGGAAGAACACTGAAGCTTTCTTT.